Shown below are 26 T cell receptor beta chains from a single sample sequenced in a study of shared clonotypes between healthy human individuals. The table came from immunoSEQ multiplex PCR; TCRdb's copy has only in-frame clones and leaves some out. The sample consists of about 2.3 million clones, about nine tenths of them appearing once. The specimen sequenced was naive CD4+ T cells from PBMCs. The subset here: CD45RA+ positively selected. These receptors were collected from a man younger than 35 in good health. Some clones in this sample may be carry-over from other donors' samples.

A remark on this clone: Other DNA sequences in the sample encode the same CDR3. This sequence joins TRBV9 and TRBJ2-7, with D maybe TRBD2 (5 bases). The CDR3 runs to 15 residues. V lost 0 bases and J lost 0, with 10 bases in between. Per germline, CDR1 SGDLS and CDR2 YYNGEE. DNA of the CDR3: TGTGCCAGCAGCGTAGGAGGGCAAAGCTCCTACGAGCAGTACTTC. Its translation is CASSVGGQSSYEQYF.

This chain joins TRBV6-1 and TRBJ2-7; no definite D call. Germline CDR1 is MNHNS and CDR2 is SASEGT. The CDR3 sequence is 13 residues long. The germline V and J ends were trimmed by 6 bases and 4 bases, with 13 bases remaining between them. The CDR3 nucleotides read TGTGCCAGCAGGGAGCCAGTACCGTACGAGCAGTACTTC. Translated, it gives CASREPVPYEQYF.

The gene calls are TRBV6-5 and TRBJ1-6; D gene unclear. V was shortened by 0 bases and J by 10 bases, with 7 bases between the two germline ends. The CDR3 consists of 13 residues. Per germline, CDR1 MNHEY and CDR2 SVGAGI. This CDR3 reads CASSYSKTSPLHF. The CDR3 bases are TGTGCCAGCAGTTACTCGAAGACCTCACCCCTCCACTTT.

The rearrangement joins TRBV27 to TRBJ2-3; 10 bases fit TRBD2. V lost 6 bases to trimming and J lost 9 bases; unmatched junction nucleotides: 18. From germline, CDR1 is MNHEY and CDR2 SMNVEV (reference sequence). The CDR3 totals 17 residues. As DNA, the CDR3 is TGTGCCAGCAGGGCCCGACAGGCAGCTAGCGGGGGCCCGACGCAGTATTTT. Translation: CASRARQAASGGPTQYF.

The V call is TRBV6-5, the J call TRBJ1-1; D is uncertain. This CDR3 region has 11 residues. The V end was cut by 6 bases, the J end by 3 bases, with 5 bases between. Germline V gives CDR1 MNHEY, CDR2 SVGAGI. This CDR3 is CASSEDTEAFF. The CDR3 region has the DNA TGTGCCAGCAGCGAGGACACTGAAGCTTTCTTT.

This clone was detected once. The genes are TRBV2 and TRBJ1-1, with no clear D. The CDR3 has 14 residues. The germline CDR1 and CDR2 sequences are SNHLY and FYNNEI. Trimming removed 6 bases from V and 4 bases from J, with 15 bases in between. The CDR3 here is CASSVTAGITEAFF. The CDR3, as DNA: TGTGCCAGCAGCGTGACCGCGGGAATCACTGAAGCTTTCTTT.

In the case of this clone: Other DNA sequences of this sample code for an identical CDR3. The chain carries TRBV7-3 and TRBJ1-1, with D unclear. V lost 1 base to trimming and J lost 5 bases, with 8 bases between them. Germline V CDR1 and CDR2: SGHTA, FQGTGA. There are 13 residues in the CDR3. The CDR3 nucleotides read TGTGCCAGCAGCTTAAGGGCCGGGACTGAAGCTTTCTTT. Translated: CASSLRAGTEAFF. Full variable domain (remainder filled in from reference TRBV7-3 and TRBJ1-1): GAGVSQTPSNKVTEKGKYVELRCDPISGHTALYWYRQSLGQGPEFLIYFQGTGAADDSGLPNDRFFAVRPEGSVSTLKIQRTERGDSAVYLCASSLRAGTEAFFGQGTRLTVV.

V is TRBV5-1 and J is TRBJ2-3; D not resolved. This CDR3 spans 13 amino acids. V shed 4 bases and J shed 2 bases, with 8 bases lying between them. In germline, CDR1 is SGHRS, CDR2 YFSETQ. The CDR3 DNA is TGCGCCAGCAGCCCCCGTACCACAGATACGCAGTATTTT. It translates to CASSPRTTDTQYF.

The chain uses TRBV2 and TRBJ1-1, with a possible D match to TRBD1 (5 bases). CDR3 length: 14 amino acids. The germline gives CDR1 SNHLY, CDR2 FYNNEI. Deletions cut 6 bases from V and 5 bases from J, with 16 bases between. This chain's CDR3 is CASRGLKGRTEAFF. The CDR3 region has the DNA TGTGCCAGCAGGGGGCTGAAGGGGAGGACTGAAGCTTTCTTT.

Note on this clone: At one end the junction does not follow the germline gene, possibly because of a read error. The sample carries other DNA sequences with the same CDR3. This sequence joins TRBV7-2 and TRBJ2-7; 9 nucleotides align to TRBD2. In germline, CDR1 is SGHTA, CDR2 FQGNSA. The CDR3 runs to 12 residues. The CDR3 DNA sequence: TGTGCCAGCAGCCTAGCGGGGCTCGAGCAGTACTTC. Its translation is CASSLAGLEQYF.

The sample holds one count of this clone. The V gene is TRBV19, the J gene TRBJ1-1; D possibly corresponds to TRBD1 (5 bases). The CDR3 extends over 18 amino acids. The V end lost 4 bases, the J end lost 4 bases, and 25 bases lay between the germline ends. The V gene's germline CDR1 is LNHDA and CDR2 SQIVND (reference sequence). The CDR3 protein is CASSTPRPAGRIGTEAFF. The CDR3 nucleotides are TGTGCCAGTAGTACCCCTCGACCGGCAGGGAGGATTGGCACTGAAGCTTTCTTT.

To note about this clone: The sample carries other DNA sequences with the same CDR3. This chain uses TRBV9 with TRBJ2-1; 12 bases agree with TRBD2. Trimming at V came to 3 bases and at J to 4 bases, leaving 2 bases not matched to a gene. Germline values: CDR1 SGDLS, CDR2 YYNGEE. This CDR3 contains 15 residues. The CDR3 nucleotides read TGTGCCAGCAGCGCAGGACTAGCGGGATACAATGAGCAGTTCTTC. It encodes CASSAGLAGYNEQFF.

This chain links TRBV5-1 with TRBJ2-7; 7 nucleotides match TRBD1. Germline-derived CDR1 and CDR2 are SGHRS and YFSETQ. The length of the CDR3 is 15 residues. J lost 2 bases, V lost 0 bases, and 5 bases had no gene match. This CDR3 is CASSLESGGTYEQYF. The CDR3 DNA follows: TGCGCCAGCAGCTTGGAGTCAGGGGGTACCTACGAGCAGTACTTC.

The CDR3 region is CASSLGSGGNEQFF. The DNA for the CDR3 is TGTGCCAGCAGCTTAGGGTCGGGGGGAAATGAGCAGTTCTTC. V usage is TRBV7-9 and J usage is TRBJ2-1, with 7 bases aligning to TRBD2. The CDR3 runs 14 residues. V lost 1 base and J lost 7; bases outside the gene matches: 4. Germline loops: CDR1 SEHNR, CDR2 FQNEAQ (reference sequence).

The J gene is TRBJ2-5, the V gene TRBV6-6, with D hard to call. Trimming left V 6 bases short and J 2 bases short, with 10 bases between. Per germline, CDR1 MNHNY and CDR2 SVGAGI (reference sequence). CDR3 length: 13 residues. The CDR3 DNA sequence: TGTGCCAGCAGCCCACAGAAACAAGAGACCCAGTACTTC. This codes for CASSPQKQETQYF.

Turning to this clone: Other DNA sequences from this sample encode an identical CDR3 as well. J is TRBJ2-1 and V is TRBV7-3, with a possible D match to TRBD2 (5 bases). Per the germline V gene, CDR1 is SGHTA and CDR2 is FQGTGA. The CDR3 runs 13 residues. V was clipped by 5 bases and J by 6 bases, with 11 bases between them. The CDR3 reads CASSPGLGNEQFF. The CDR3 DNA sequence: TGTGCCAGCAGCCCAGGACTCGGCAATGAGCAGTTCTTC. Complete variable domain (other parts from reference TRBV7-3 and TRBJ2-1): GAGVSQTPSNKVTEKGKYVELRCDPISGHTALYWYRQSLGQGPEFLIYFQGTGAADDSGLPNDRFFAVRPEGSVSTLKIQRTERGDSAVYLCASSPGLGNEQFFGPGTRLTVL.

V gene TRBV11-3 combines with J gene TRBJ2-7; D might be TRBD1 (5 bases). This CDR3 contains 13 residues. The V and J ends lost 3 bases and 6 bases respectively, with 12 bases between them. CDR1 is SGHNT, CDR2 YENEEA, per germline. The CDR3 here is CASSLGWGAEQYF. The CDR3 coding sequence is TGTGCCAGCAGCTTGGGGTGGGGCGCCGAGCAGTACTTC.

This chain joins TRBV19 and TRBJ2-2; 7 bases map to TRBD2. J lost 2 bases, V lost 7 bases, and 10 bases had no gene match. CDR3 length: 16 amino acids. CDR1 and CDR2 from the germline V gene are LNHDA and SQIVND (reference sequence). CDR3 protein: CASTTSLAYNTGELFF. The CDR3 region has the DNA TGTGCCAGTACCACATCACTAGCGTACAACACCGGGGAGCTGTTTTTT.

The chain employs TRBV7-9 and TRBJ1-4, with D unresolved. CDR3 length equals 14 residues. Germline lookup yields CDR1 SEHNR and CDR2 FQNEAQ (reference sequence). Trimming left V 1 base short and J 8 bases short, with 11 bases between. In DNA, the CDR3 is TGTGCCAGCAGCTTAGGGGTTGCTGGAGAAAAACTGTTTTTT. Its translation is CASSLGVAGEKLFF.

This chain connects TRBV5-8 to TRBJ2-1, with TRBD1 matching 10 bases. In germline, CDR1 is SGHTS, CDR2 YDEGEE. This CDR3 comprises 14 residues. Germline trimming cut 5 bases from V and 6 bases from J; bases unmatched to any gene: 5. CDR3 loop: CASREGQGFNEQFF. Here the CDR3 DNA reads TGTGCCAGCAGGGAGGGACAGGGGTTCAATGAGCAGTTCTTC.

To note about this clone: This CDR3 is also generated by other DNA sequences in the sample. The chain links TRBV15 to TRBJ1-5, with a tentative D call TRBD1 (6 bases). Germline V lookup: CDR1 LNHNV, CDR2 YYDKDF (reference sequence). The CDR3 is 14 amino acids. V gave up 3 bases and J gave up 2 bases, with 8 bases separating them. DNA of the CDR3: TGTGCCACCAGCAGGGGGGGGCGCAATCAGCCCCAGCATTTT. Amino acids: CATSRGGRNQPQHF.

This chain connects TRBV7-2 to TRBJ2-3; 8 bases are a match to TRBD1. This CDR3 is built from 20 residues. Trimming at V came to 0 bases and at J to 0 bases, leaving 14 bases not matched to a gene. Germline assignment: CDR1 SGHTA and CDR2 FQGNSA. The CDR3 DNA reads as TGTGCCAGCAGCTTAGCTATACTAGGACAGGGATTAATCAGCACAGATACGCAGTATTTT. It encodes CASSLAILGQGLISTDTQYF.

The V gene is TRBV11-2, the J gene TRBJ1-1; possible D gene TRBD1, 6 bases. CDR3 length equals 14 residues. From germline, CDR1 is SGHAT and CDR2 FQNNGV. Trimming cost V 7 bases and J 8 bases, with 20 bases left between them. CDR3 nucleotides: TGTGCCAGCACCAAGGGGGTGGCGGAGATCGAAGCTTTCTTT. It specifies CASTKGVAEIEAFF.

V and J are TRBV5-1 and TRBJ2-7; D is possibly TRBD2 (6 bases). CDR1 is SGHRS and CDR2 is YFSETQ in the germline V gene. Trimming took 2 bases from V and 6 from J, leaving 18 bases between them. The CDR3 runs 15 residues. CDR3 region: CASSLDPGSGSEQYF. The DNA of the CDR3 is TGCGCCAGCAGCTTAGATCCCGGGAGTGGAAGCGAGCAGTACTTC. Supplemented by reference TRBV5-1 and TRBJ2-7, the full variable domain reads KAGVTQTPRYLIKTRGQQVTLSCSPISGHRSVSWYQQTPGQGLQFLFEYFSETQRNKGNFPGRFSGRQFSNSRSEMNVSTLELGDSALYLCASSLDPGSGSEQYFGPGTRLTVT.

This rearrangement joins TRBV7-8 to TRBJ2-6; D possibly uses TRBD1 or TRBD2 (5 bases each). V lost 3 bases to trimming and J lost 3 bases, with 9 bases between them. The CDR3 is 15 residues long. Germline CDR1 is SGHVS and CDR2 is FQNEAQ. The CDR3: CASSLMGVGANVLTF. The CDR3 DNA reads as TGTGCCAGCAGCTTGATGGGGGTTGGGGCCAACGTCCTGACTTTC.

The rearrangement uses TRBV5-1 and TRBJ2-3, with 13 bases matching TRBD2. Germline values: CDR1 SGHRS, CDR2 YFSETQ. Trimming cost V 4 bases and J 3 bases; bases outside gene matches: 5. This CDR3 region has 16 residues. The DNA for the CDR3 is TGCGCCAGCAGCCTACTAGCGGGAGGGCGTACAGATACGCAGTATTTT. Its translation: CASSLLAGGRTDTQYF.